A single sample is the source of the 32 T cell receptor beta chains below, sequenced in a study of cytomegalovirus exposure and HLA in healthy donors. Researchers ran the PCR with 60 Vbeta and 13 Jbeta primers. Assay used: immunoSEQ multiplex PCR; TCRdb lists only in-frame clones, some missing. The table records some 150,000 clones, 60% to 85% of them present only once. The specimen sequenced was PBMCs. The receptors shown here come from a male donor in good health and CMV-seronegative.

This chain joins TRBV28 and TRBJ2-5; D is possibly TRBD1 (5 bases). This CDR3 comprises 12 residues. The germline V and J ends were trimmed by 7 bases and 3 bases, with 9 bases remaining between them. Germline V gives CDR1 MDHEN, CDR2 SYDVKM. CDR3: CASKKGEETQYF. CDR3 nucleotide sequence: TGTGCCAGCAAAAAAGGGGAAGAGACCCAGTACTTC.

This clone was detected only once. The chain couples TRBV19 to TRBJ2-2; D is possibly TRBD1 (6 bases). Trimming shortened V by 6 bases and J by 2 bases, and 19 bases separated the two germline ends. The CDR3 spans 17 residues. CDR1 is LNHDA and CDR2 is SQIVND in the germline V gene (reference sequence). The CDR3 nucleotides are TGTGCCAGTAGACCCCAGTGGCAGGGGCAAAACACCGGGGAGCTGTTTTTT. This translates into CASRPQWQGQNTGELFF.

The chain uses TRBV9 and TRBJ1-2; the D gene is possibly TRBD1 (5 bases). Germline V gives CDR1 SGDLS, CDR2 YYNGEE. The CDR3 covers 13 residues. The germline V and J ends were trimmed by 4 bases and 12 bases, with 19 bases remaining between them. CDR3 in DNA: TGTGCCAGCAGCCCGCCCGGGGGGGGACGCCACACCTTC. This codes for CASSPPGGGRHTF.

V gene TRBV5-1 combines with J gene TRBJ1-1, with a weak D call TRBD1 (5 bases). Germline values: CDR1 SGHRS, CDR2 YFSETQ. This CDR3 is 18 amino acids long. Trimming took 0 bases from V and 2 from J, leaving 20 bases between them. The CDR3 DNA reads TGCGCCAGCAGCTTGGAGGTCATCCGAAGGGGTGGAAACACTGAAGCTTTCTTT. It is translated as CASSLEVIRRGGNTEAFF.

The chain is built from TRBV6-5 and TRBJ2-7; TRBD1 aligns across 7 bases. Germline V gives CDR1 MNHEY, CDR2 SVGAGI. The CDR3 totals 14 residues. The V gene end was trimmed by 2 bases and the J gene end by 6 bases; junction bases not matched to a gene: 7. The DNA for the CDR3 is TGTGCCAGCAGTTACGGCGTCAGGGGGATCGAGCAGTACTTC. Translated: CASSYGVRGIEQYF.

This chain joins TRBV2 and TRBJ1-1; 7 nucleotides agree with TRBD1. CDR3 length equals 12 residues. Unmatched junction bases numbered 2, after V lost 4 bases and J lost 6 bases. Looked up from germline, CDR1 is SNHLY and CDR2 is FYNNEI. CDR3 bases: TGTGCCAGCAGTGTCGGGACAGCTGAAGCTTTCTTT. This sequence encodes CASSVGTAEAFF.

The CDR3 here is CASSVDGSDTQYF. The CDR3 DNA is TGTGCCAGCAGCGTAGATGGCTCAGATACGCAGTATTTT. The rearrangement links TRBV9 to TRBJ2-3; D is undetermined. The CDR3 length is 13 residues. Germline CDR1 reads SGDLS; CDR2 reads YYNGEE. V lost 0 bases to trimming and J lost 4 bases, with 6 bases between them.

In the case of this clone: Relative to the germline gene, one junction end is altered; a read error may explain this. The chain couples TRBV29-1 to TRBJ1-2; 7 nucleotides align to TRBD1. The CDR3 has 14 residues. From germline, CDR1 is SQVTM and CDR2 ANQGSEA. The CDR3, as DNA: TGCAGCGTGGAAGAGATGAGGGGGCGCGGAGGCTACACCTTC. It encodes CSVEEMRGRGGYTF.

V is TRBV9 and J is TRBJ2-1; no clear D. V lost 3 bases and J lost 0, with 7 bases in between. The CDR3 totals 14 residues. CDR1 SGDLS and CDR2 YYNGEE come from the germline V gene. CDR3 DNA sequence: TGTGCCAGCAGCGGATCAGACTCCTACAATGAGCAGTTCTTC. It translates to CASSGSDSYNEQFF.

This clone came up once. The V call is TRBV12-5, the J call TRBJ1-5; 10 nucleotides agree with TRBD1. The V segment lost 1 base and the J segment 5 bases; nucleotides outside the gene matches: 2. Per the germline V gene, CDR1 is LGHNT and CDR2 is FRNRAP. This CDR3 region has 15 residues. The chain's CDR3 is CASGLGDRGDQPQHF. The CDR3 coding sequence is TGTGCTAGTGGTTTGGGGGACAGGGGTGATCAGCCCCAGCATTTT.

The gene calls are TRBV5-1 and TRBJ2-1; D remains unclear. V was trimmed by 2 bases and J by 7 bases, leaving 13 bases between them. From germline, CDR1 is SGHRS and CDR2 YFSETQ. This CDR3 is built from 14 residues. The CDR3 region has the DNA TGCGCCAGCAGCTTAAACCGCGGCCTTAATGAGCAGTTCTTC. It translates to CASSLNRGLNEQFF.

The chain uses TRBV7-2 and TRBJ1-3; 9 bases are a match to TRBD1. Germline V lookup: CDR1 SGHTA, CDR2 FQGNSA. Trimming took 5 bases from V and 6 from J; bases not matched to a gene: 11. CDR3 length: 16 amino acids. CDR3 DNA: TGTGCCAGCAGCCTAGACCGGGACAGGGTTGCAAACACCATATATTTT. Its protein is CASSLDRDRVANTIYF.

This rearrangement joins TRBV18 to TRBJ1-5, with a possible D match to TRBD1 (6 bases). Trimming pared 3 bases from V and 3 bases from J, leaving 15 bases between. The CDR3 is made up of 16 amino acids. Germline CDR1 is KGHSH and CDR2 is LQKENI. The CDR3 protein is CASSPTLQGFNQPQHF. CDR3 nucleotides: TGTGCCAGCTCACCCACATTACAGGGCTTCAATCAGCCCCAGCATTTT.

On this clone itself: At one end, the junction sequence differs from germline, possibly due to a read error. This chain connects TRBV6-1 to TRBJ1-2, with 11 bases fitting TRBD1. The CDR3 extends over 13 amino acids. Germline lookup yields CDR1 MNHNS and CDR2 SASEGT. The CDR3 DNA reads TGTGCCAGCTTGAGGACAGGGGGCTATGGCTACCCCTTC. The encoded protein is CASLRTGGYGYPF.

This sequence joins TRBV6-1 and TRBJ1-1, with 11 positions matching TRBD1. Germline CDR1 reads MNHNS; CDR2 reads SASEGT. V lost 4 bases, J lost 10 bases, and 11 bases stayed unmatched. The CDR3 length is 15 residues. CDR3 sequence: CASSAFGQGACVAFF. The CDR3, as DNA: TGTGCCAGCAGTGCGTTTGGACAGGGGGCCTGCGTAGCTTTCTTT.

In its sample, this clone was seen a few times. CDR3 nucleotide sequence: TGTGCCAGCTCACCGATCCGGGGAGGGTACAATGAGCAGTTCTTC. Protein product: CASSPIRGGYNEQFF. This sequence joins TRBV18 and TRBJ2-1; 7 nucleotides line up with TRBD2. Germline CDR1 and CDR2: KGHSH and LQKENI. The CDR3 contains 15 residues. V gave up 3 bases and J gave up 4 bases; unmatched junction bases: 6.

This clone was observed once. This rearrangement joins TRBV19 to TRBJ1-3, with D unclear. CDR1 and CDR2 from the germline V gene are LNHDA and SQIVND (reference sequence). V was trimmed by 5 bases and J by 0 bases, leaving 14 bases between them. The CDR3 runs to 16 residues. DNA of the CDR3: TGTGCCAGTAGTTCCTCTCGTTTCCTCTCTGGAAACACCATATATTTT. Amino acids: CASSSSRFLSGNTIYF. Together with reference TRBV19 and TRBJ1-3, the CDR3 gives the full variable domain: DGGITQSPKYLFRKEGQNVTLSCEQNLNHDAMYWYRQDPGQGLRLIYYSQIVNDFQKGDIAEGYSVSREKKESFPLTVTSAQKNPTAFYLCASSSSRFLSGNTIYFGEGSWLTVV.

The J gene is TRBJ2-5, the V gene TRBV19; 9 bases map to TRBD2. Unmatched junction bases numbered 4, after V lost 4 bases and J lost 4 bases. The CDR3 runs to 14 residues. CDR1 is LNHDA, CDR2 SQIVND, per germline (reference sequence). CDR3 residues: CASSTVAGVETQYF. CDR3 nucleotide sequence: TGTGCCAGTAGTACTGTAGCGGGAGTAGAGACCCAGTACTTC. Drawing the rest from reference TRBV19 and TRBJ2-5, the complete variable domain is DGGITQSPKYLFRKEGQNVTLSCEQNLNHDAMYWYRQDPGQGLRLIYYSQIVNDFQKGDIAEGYSVSREKKESFPLTVTSAQKNPTAFYLCASSTVAGVETQYFGPGTRLLVL.

This clone was found a few times. The chain has TRBV7-9 and TRBJ1-2; D unclear. The germline V gene has CDR1 SEHNR and CDR2 FQNEAQ (reference sequence). Trimming left V 1 base short and J 8 bases short, with 11 bases between. The CDR3 totals 13 residues. The DNA for the CDR3 is TGTGCCAGCAGCTTAGACCCGAGGCGGGGCTACACCTTC. Protein product: CASSLDPRRGYTF. Supplemented by reference TRBV7-9 and TRBJ1-2, the full variable domain reads DTGVSQNPRHKITKRGQNVTFRCDPISEHNRLYWYRQTLGQGPEFLTYFQNEAQLEKSRLLSDRFSAERPKGSFSTLEIQRTEQGDSAMYLCASSLDPRRGYTFGSGTRLTVV.

The chain carries TRBV6-5 and TRBJ1-6; the match to TRBD1 covers 7 bases. From germline, CDR1 is MNHEY and CDR2 SVGAGI. The length of the CDR3 is 13 residues. The V segment lost 0 bases and the J segment 14 bases; nucleotides outside the gene matches: 4. The CDR3 nucleotides read TGTGCCAGCAGTTACTCGACAGGGTCAACCCTCCACTTT. Translated, it gives CASSYSTGSTLHF.

Written as DNA, the CDR3 is TGTGCCCAAGGGACAGCTGGGGCCAACGTCCTGACTTTC. Amino acid sequence: CAQGTAGANVLTF. The chain combines TRBV30 with TRBJ2-6; 7 bases align to TRBD1. The V gene end was trimmed by 8 bases and the J gene end by 2 bases; junction bases not matched to a gene: 3. CDR3 size: 13 residues. CDR1 and CDR2 (germline): GTSNPN, SVGIG (reference sequence).

The V gene is TRBV5-4, the J gene TRBJ1-2, with 7 bases matching TRBD1. Trimming removed 3 bases from V and 2 bases from J; junction bases left unmatched: 7. The CDR3 has 15 amino acids. Germline CDR1 reads SGHNT; CDR2 reads YYREEE (reference sequence). Written as DNA, the CDR3 is TGTGCCAGCAGCTCCCGACAGGGCCTCAACTATGGCTACACCTTC. Translating gives CASSSRQGLNYGYTF. Full variable domain (rest looked up from reference TRBV5-4 and TRBJ1-2): ETGVTQSPTHLIKTRGQQVTLRCSSQSGHNTVSWYQQALGQGPQFIFQYYREEENGRGNFPPRFSGLQFPNYSSELNVNALELDDSALYLCASSSRQGLNYGYTFGSGTRLTVV.

V and J are TRBV7-9 and TRBJ1-3; tentative D call: TRBD1 (6 bases). Trimming cost V 5 bases and J 4 bases, with 15 bases left between them. Germline loops: CDR1 SEHNR, CDR2 FQNEAQ (reference sequence). CDR3 size: 15 residues. The CDR3 loop is CASSRVTGPGNTIYF. The CDR3 coding sequence is TGTGCCAGCAGCAGAGTAACAGGGCCCGGAAACACCATATATTTT.

The sample holds one count of this clone. The J gene is TRBJ1-5, the V gene TRBV5-1; D call uncertain. In germline, CDR1 is SGHRS, CDR2 YFSETQ. This CDR3 is 16 amino acids long. The V end was cut by 1 base, the J end by 1 base, with 12 bases between. Here the CDR3 DNA reads TGCGCCAGCAGCTTGTCCCCCTCTACGAGCAATCAGCCCCAGCATTTT. It yields the protein CASSLSPSTSNQPQHF.

The rearrangement joins TRBV11-3 to TRBJ2-3; no reliable D call. V lost 1 base and J lost 2, with 7 bases in between. This CDR3 contains 14 residues. Germline values: CDR1 SGHNT, CDR2 YENEEA. For the CDR3, the DNA is TGTGCCAGCAGCTTAGGTCCCTTCACAGATACGCAGTATTTT. It codes for CASSLGPFTDTQYF. Based on the CDR3 plus reference TRBV11-3 and TRBJ2-3, the full variable domain is EAGVVQSPRYKIIEKKQPVAFWCNPISGHNTLYWYLQNLGQGPELLIRYENEEAVDDSQLPKDRFSAERLKGVDSTLKIQPAELGDSAVYLCASSLGPFTDTQYFGPGTRLTVL.

The chain combines TRBV4-1 with TRBJ1-4; D is perhaps TRBD1 (5 bases). V lost 1 base, J lost 0 bases, and 18 bases lay in between. This CDR3 contains 19 residues. CDR1 and CDR2 from the germline V gene are MGHRA and YSYEKL. The CDR3 nucleotides read TGCGCCAGCAGCCAAGGGGCCCTGCCGGGACTTGCAACTAATGAAAAACTGTTTTTT. Protein sequence: CASSQGALPGLATNEKLFF.

This sequence joins TRBV9 and TRBJ1-3; 7 positions agree with TRBD1. Unmatched junction bases numbered 10, after V lost 0 bases and J lost 4 bases. Germline V gives CDR1 SGDLS, CDR2 YYNGEE. The CDR3 is made up of 17 amino acids. The CDR3 protein is CASSVGAQGVAGNTIYF. The DNA of the CDR3 is TGTGCCAGCAGCGTAGGAGCCCAGGGGGTGGCCGGAAACACCATATATTTT.

This clone was detected only once. The chain has TRBV9 and TRBJ2-1; 8 nucleotides align to TRBD2. The CDR3 runs to 16 residues. The germline gives CDR1 SGDLS, CDR2 YYNGEE. The J segment lost 4 bases and the V segment lost 4 bases, leaving 10 bases of the junction unmatched. The CDR3 DNA reads TGTGCCAGCAGCCAAGGGACTAGAGGGACATACAATGAGCAGTTCTTC. It is translated as CASSQGTRGTYNEQFF.

The rearrangement uses TRBV5-1 and TRBJ2-5; 10 nucleotides align to TRBD1. The CDR3 loop spans 17 amino acids. From germline, CDR1 is SGHRS and CDR2 YFSETQ. With 2 bases clipped from V and 5 bases from J, the junction kept 12 bases outside the gene matches. This CDR3 is CASSFLPGTGVTETQYF. The CDR3 region has the DNA TGCGCCAGCAGCTTCCTTCCCGGGACAGGGGTAACGGAGACCCAGTACTTC. Based on the CDR3 plus reference TRBV5-1 and TRBJ2-5, the full variable domain is KAGVTQTPRYLIKTRGQQVTLSCSPISGHRSVSWYQQTPGQGLQFLFEYFSETQRNKGNFPGRFSGRQFSNSRSEMNVSTLELGDSALYLCASSFLPGTGVTETQYFGPGTRLLVL.

The rearrangement links TRBV5-1 to TRBJ2-7, with 9 bases lining up with TRBD2. In germline, CDR1 is SGHRS, CDR2 YFSETQ. The trim removed 4 bases at V and 4 bases at J, leaving 12 bases unmatched. There are 16 residues in the CDR3. For the CDR3, the DNA is TGCGCCAGCAGCCTTCCCGCGGGGGGGGCACGATACGAGCAGTACTTC. Translation gives CASSLPAGGARYEQYF.

This clone was seen more than once but under ten times. The chain combines TRBV30 with TRBJ1-5; D is perhaps TRBD1 (5 bases). V gave up 2 bases and J gave up 1 base, with 9 bases separating them. The CDR3 sequence is 14 residues long. CDR1 GTSNPN and CDR2 SVGIG come from the germline V gene (reference sequence). The CDR3 nucleotides read TGTGCCTGGAGTACGGGGGGGAGCAATCAGCCCCAGCATTTT. Translated: CAWSTGGSNQPQHF.

The genes are TRBV5-6 and TRBJ1-5; the D gene is possibly TRBD1 (5 bases). Trimming took 3 bases from V and 0 from J, leaving 13 bases between them. CDR1 is SGHDT, CDR2 YYEEEE, per germline. The CDR3 loop spans 16 amino acids. The CDR3 region is CASSSRQFFSNQPQHF. CDR3 DNA sequence: TGTGCCAGCAGCTCGAGACAGTTCTTTAGCAATCAGCCCCAGCATTTT.